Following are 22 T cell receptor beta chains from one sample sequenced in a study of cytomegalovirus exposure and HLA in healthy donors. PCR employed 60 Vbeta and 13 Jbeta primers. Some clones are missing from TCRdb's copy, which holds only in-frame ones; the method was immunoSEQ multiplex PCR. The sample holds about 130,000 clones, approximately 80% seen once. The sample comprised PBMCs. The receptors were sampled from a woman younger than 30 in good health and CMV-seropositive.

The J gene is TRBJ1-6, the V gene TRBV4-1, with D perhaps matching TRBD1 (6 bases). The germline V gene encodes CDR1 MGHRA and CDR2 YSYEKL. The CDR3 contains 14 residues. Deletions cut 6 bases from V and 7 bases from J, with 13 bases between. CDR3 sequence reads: CASRGQGTNSPLHF. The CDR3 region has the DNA TGCGCCAGCAGGGGGCAGGGGACCAATTCACCCCTCCACTTT.

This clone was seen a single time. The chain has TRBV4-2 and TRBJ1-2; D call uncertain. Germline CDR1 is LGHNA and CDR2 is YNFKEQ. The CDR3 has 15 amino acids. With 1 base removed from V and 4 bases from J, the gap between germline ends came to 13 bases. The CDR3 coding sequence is TGTGCCAGCAGCCAAGCTTCGGGTGTTAGCTATGGCTACACCTTC. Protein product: CASSQASGVSYGYTF.

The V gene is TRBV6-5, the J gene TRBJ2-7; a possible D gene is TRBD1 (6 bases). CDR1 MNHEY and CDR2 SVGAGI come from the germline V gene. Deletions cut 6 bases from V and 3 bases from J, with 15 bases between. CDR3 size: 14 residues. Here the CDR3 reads CASRLGAGFYEQYF. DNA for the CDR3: TGTGCCAGCAGGTTGGGGGCTGGGTTCTACGAGCAGTACTTC.

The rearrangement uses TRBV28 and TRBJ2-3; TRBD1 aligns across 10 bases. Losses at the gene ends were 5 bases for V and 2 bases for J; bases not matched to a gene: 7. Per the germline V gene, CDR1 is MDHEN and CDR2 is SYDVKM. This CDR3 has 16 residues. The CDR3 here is CASSPAGQGITDTQYF. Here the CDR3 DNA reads TGTGCCAGCAGTCCGGCGGGACAGGGGATCACAGATACGCAGTATTTT.

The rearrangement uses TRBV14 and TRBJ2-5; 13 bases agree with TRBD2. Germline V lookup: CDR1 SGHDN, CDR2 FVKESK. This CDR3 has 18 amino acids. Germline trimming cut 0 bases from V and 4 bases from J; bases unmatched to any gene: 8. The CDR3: CASSQDILAGGPGETQYF. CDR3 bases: TGTGCCAGCAGCCAAGATATACTAGCGGGGGGGCCTGGAGAGACCCAGTACTTC.

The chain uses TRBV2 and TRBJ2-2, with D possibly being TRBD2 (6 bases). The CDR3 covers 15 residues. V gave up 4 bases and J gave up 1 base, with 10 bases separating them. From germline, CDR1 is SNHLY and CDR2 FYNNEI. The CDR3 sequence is CASSVRLGNTGELFF. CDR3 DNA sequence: TGTGCCAGCAGTGTCCGACTAGGGAACACCGGGGAGCTGTTTTTT.

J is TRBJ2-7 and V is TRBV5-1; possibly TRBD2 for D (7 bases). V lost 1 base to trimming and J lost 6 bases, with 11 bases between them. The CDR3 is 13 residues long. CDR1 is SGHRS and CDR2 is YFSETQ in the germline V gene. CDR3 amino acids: CASSLNREGEQYF. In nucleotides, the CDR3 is TGCGCCAGCAGCTTGAACAGGGAGGGCGAGCAGTACTTC.

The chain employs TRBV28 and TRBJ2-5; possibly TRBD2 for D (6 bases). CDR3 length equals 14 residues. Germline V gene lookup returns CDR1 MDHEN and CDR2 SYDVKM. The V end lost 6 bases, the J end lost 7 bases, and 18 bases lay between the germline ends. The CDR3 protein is CASRPPGLAGTQYF. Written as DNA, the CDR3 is TGTGCCAGCAGGCCTCCGGGACTGGCAGGGACCCAGTACTTC.

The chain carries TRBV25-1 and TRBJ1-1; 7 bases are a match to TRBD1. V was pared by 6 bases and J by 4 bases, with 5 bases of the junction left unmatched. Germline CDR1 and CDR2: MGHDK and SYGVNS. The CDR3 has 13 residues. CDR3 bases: TGTGCCAGCAGAGACAGGGTATTCACTGAAGCTTTCTTT. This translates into CASRDRVFTEAFF.

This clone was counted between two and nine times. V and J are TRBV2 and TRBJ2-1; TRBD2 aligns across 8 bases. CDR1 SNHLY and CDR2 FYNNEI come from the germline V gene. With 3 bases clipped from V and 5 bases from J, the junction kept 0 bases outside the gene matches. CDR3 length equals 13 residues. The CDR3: CASSERGDNEQFF. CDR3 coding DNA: TGTGCCAGCAGTGAGCGGGGGGACAATGAGCAGTTCTTC.

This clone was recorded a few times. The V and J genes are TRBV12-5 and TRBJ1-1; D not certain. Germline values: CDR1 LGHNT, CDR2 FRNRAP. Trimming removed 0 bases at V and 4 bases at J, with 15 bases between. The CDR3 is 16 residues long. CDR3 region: CASGLVLDSSGTEAFF. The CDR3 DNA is TGTGCTAGTGGTTTGGTACTTGATTCGTCCGGCACTGAAGCTTTCTTT.

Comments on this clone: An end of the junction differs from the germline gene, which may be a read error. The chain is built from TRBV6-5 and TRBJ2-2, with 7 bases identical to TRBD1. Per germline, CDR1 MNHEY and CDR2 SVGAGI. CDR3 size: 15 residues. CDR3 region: CASSQGGRVTGELLF. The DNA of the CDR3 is TGTGCCAGCAGCCAAGGGGGCAGGGTAACCGGGGAGCTGCTTTTT.

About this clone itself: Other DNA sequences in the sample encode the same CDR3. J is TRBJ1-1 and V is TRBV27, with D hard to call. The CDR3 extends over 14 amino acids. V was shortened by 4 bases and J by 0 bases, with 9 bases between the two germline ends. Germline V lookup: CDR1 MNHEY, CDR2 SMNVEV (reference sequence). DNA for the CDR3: TGTGCCAGCAGTTGGAGAGGAATGAACACTGAAGCTTTCTTT. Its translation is CASSWRGMNTEAFF.

The CDR3 loop is CASSATGSWEKLFF. The DNA of the CDR3 is TGTGCCAGCAGCGCAACAGGGTCTTGGGAAAAACTGTTTTTT. The chain has TRBV6-1 and TRBJ1-4; weak D call: TRBD1 (6 bases). Germline loops: CDR1 MNHNS, CDR2 SASEGT. The CDR3 has 14 residues. Between the trimmed V and J ends, which lost 6 bases and 8 bases, there was a span of 16 bases.

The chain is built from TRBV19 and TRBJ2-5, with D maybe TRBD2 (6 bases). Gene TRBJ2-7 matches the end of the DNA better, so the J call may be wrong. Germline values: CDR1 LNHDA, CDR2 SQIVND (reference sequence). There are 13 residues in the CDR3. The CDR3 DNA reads TGTGCCAGTAGTATAGCGGGAGCCTACGAGCAGTACTTC. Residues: CASSIAGAYEQYF.

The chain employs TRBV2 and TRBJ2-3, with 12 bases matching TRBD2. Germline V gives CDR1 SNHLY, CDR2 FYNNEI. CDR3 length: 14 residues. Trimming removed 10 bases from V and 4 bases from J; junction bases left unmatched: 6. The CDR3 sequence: CAILTSGGADTQYF. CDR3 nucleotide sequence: TGTGCCATCCTGACTAGCGGGGGTGCAGATACGCAGTATTTT.

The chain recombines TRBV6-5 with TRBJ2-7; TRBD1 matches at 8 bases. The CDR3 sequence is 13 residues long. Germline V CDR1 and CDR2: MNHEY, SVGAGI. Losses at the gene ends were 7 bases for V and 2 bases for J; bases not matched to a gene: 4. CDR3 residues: CASTETGAYEQYF. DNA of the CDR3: TGTGCCAGCACCGAGACAGGGGCCTACGAGCAGTACTTC.

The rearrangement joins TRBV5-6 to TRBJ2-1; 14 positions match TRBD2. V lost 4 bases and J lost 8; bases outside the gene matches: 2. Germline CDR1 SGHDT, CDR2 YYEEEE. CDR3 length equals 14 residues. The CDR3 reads CASSPGLAGDEQFF. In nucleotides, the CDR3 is TGTGCCAGCAGCCCGGGACTAGCGGGGGATGAGCAGTTCTTC.

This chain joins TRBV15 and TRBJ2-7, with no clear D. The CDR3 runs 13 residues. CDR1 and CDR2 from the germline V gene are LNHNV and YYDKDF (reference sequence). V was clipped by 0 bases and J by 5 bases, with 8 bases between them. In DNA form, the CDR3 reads TGTGCCACCAGCAGAGATTTAGACAACGAGCAGTACTTC. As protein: CATSRDLDNEQYF.

CDR3 in DNA: TGTGCCAGCAGTTTTTACAGAGACCAGAGCCCCCAGCATTTT. It specifies CASSFYRDQSPQHF. The chain has TRBV28 and TRBJ1-5, with unresolved D. Trimming left V 3 bases short and J 10 bases short, with 16 bases between. The germline V gene encodes CDR1 MDHEN and CDR2 SYDVKM. The CDR3 totals 14 residues.

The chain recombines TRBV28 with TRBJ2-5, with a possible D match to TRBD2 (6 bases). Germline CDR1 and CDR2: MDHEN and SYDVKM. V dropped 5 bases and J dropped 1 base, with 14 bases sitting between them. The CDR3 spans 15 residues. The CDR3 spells CASSMEGDIQETQYF. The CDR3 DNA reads TGTGCCAGCAGTATGGAGGGAGATATCCAAGAGACCCAGTACTTC.

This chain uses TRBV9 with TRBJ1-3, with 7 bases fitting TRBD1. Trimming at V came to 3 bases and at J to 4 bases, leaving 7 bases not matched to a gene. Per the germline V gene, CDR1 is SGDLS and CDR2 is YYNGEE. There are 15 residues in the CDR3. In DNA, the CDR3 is TGTGCCAGCAGCGCCCTAGGGGGCTCAGGAAACACCATATATTTT. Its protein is CASSALGGSGNTIYF.